The next 21 T cell receptor beta chains were all read from a single sample in a study of breast tumors, draining lymph nodes, adjacent tissues. A single record per CDR3 protein comes from TCRdb applying MiXCR to the multiplex PCR reads. The data hold fewer than 25,000 distinct CDR3 sequences, with less than 35% observed a single time. Source material: breast tumor tissue. The source of these receptors is a female donor with breast cancer. Some clones in this sample may be carry-over from other donors' samples.

This clonotype occurred many times. The chain recombines TRBV6-1 with TRBJ2-7, with 7 bases aligning to TRBD1. CDR1 MNHNS and CDR2 SASEGT come from the germline V gene. The CDR3 is made up of 14 amino acids. V gave up 6 bases and J gave up 2 bases; unmatched junction bases: 7. As DNA, the CDR3 is TGTGCCAGCAGCGTAGGACAGGTCCCCTACGAGCAGTACTTC. Translated: CASSVGQVPYEQYF.

The genes are TRBV5-1 and TRBJ2-3; 7 nucleotides agree with TRBD1. V shed 2 bases, J shed 0 bases, and the junction held 3 bases outside the gene matches. This CDR3 contains 15 residues. Germline V gene lookup returns CDR1 SGHRS and CDR2 YFSETQ. The CDR3 nucleotides read TGCGCCAGCAGCTTAATGGACAGGAGCACAGATACGCAGTATTTT. Its protein is CASSLMDRSTDTQYF.

This clonotype was seen ten or more times. The J gene is TRBJ1-3, the V gene TRBV4-3; D possibly corresponds to TRBD1 (6 bases). The CDR3 spans 15 residues. Between the trimmed V and J ends, which lost 5 bases and 1 base, there was a span of 12 bases. In germline, CDR1 is LGHNA, CDR2 YSLEER. CDR3 in DNA: TGCGCCAGCAGCTTACACAGGGTTTCTGGAAACACCATATATTTT. Protein: CASSLHRVSGNTIYF.

In its sample, this clonotype was seen once. The chain recombines TRBV6-2 or TRBV6-3 with TRBJ1-3, with 7 bases lining up with TRBD1. The CDR3 contains 14 residues. CDR1 is MNHEY, CDR2 SVGEGT, per germline. After removal of 6 bases from V and 4 bases from J, the junction contained 6 bases not matched to a gene. CDR3 loop: CASRTGTEGNTIYF. The CDR3 DNA reads as TGTGCCAGCAGAACCGGGACAGAGGGAAACACCATATATTTT.

The table lists this clonotype with many counts. The chain joins TRBV11-2 to TRBJ2-3; D is unclear. Trimming removed 3 bases from V and 0 bases from J, with 10 bases in between. Germline V gives CDR1 SGHAT, CDR2 FQNNGV. This CDR3 is built from 15 residues. The CDR3 region has the DNA TGTGCCAGCAGCTTCTCGCCAGCTAGCACAGATACGCAGTATTTT. Encoded protein: CASSFSPASTDTQYF.

There are many counts of this clonotype. This sequence joins TRBV6-5 and TRBJ2-5, with 7 bases identical to TRBD2. The CDR3 is 14 residues long. Germline trimming cut 0 bases from V and 4 bases from J; bases unmatched to any gene: 2. The germline V gene has CDR1 MNHEY and CDR2 SVGAGI. CDR3 sequence (DNA): TGTGCCAGCAGTTACTCAGGGAGGGGAGAGACCCAGTACTTC. The encoded protein is CASSYSGRGETQYF.

The chain carries TRBV7-3 and TRBJ2-7, with D possibly matching TRBD2 (5 bases). The CDR3 contains 13 residues. V was shortened by 2 bases and J by 4 bases, with 9 bases between the two germline ends. The V gene's germline CDR1 is SGHTA and CDR2 FQGTGA. The CDR3 spells CASSLSSGYEQYF. DNA for the CDR3: TGTGCCAGCAGCTTATCCTCGGGGTACGAGCAGTACTTC.

V is TRBV7-8 and J is TRBJ1-2, with D possibly being TRBD1 (5 bases). The CDR3 is 14 residues long. The V gene's germline CDR1 is SGHVS and CDR2 FQNEAQ. The V end was cut by 3 bases, the J end by 0 bases, with 8 bases between. The CDR3 here is CASSFRVANYGYTF. CDR3 sequence (DNA): TGTGCCAGCAGCTTCAGGGTTGCTAACTATGGCTACACCTTC. Supplemented by reference TRBV7-8 and TRBJ1-2, the full variable domain reads GAGVSQSPRYKVAKRGQDVALRCDPISGHVSLFWYQQALGQGPEFLTYFQNEAQLDKSGLPSDRFFAERPEGSVSTLKIQRTQQEDSAVYLCASSFRVANYGYTFGSGTRLTVV.

This clonotype was detected ten times or more. The chain recombines TRBV30 with TRBJ1-6; unclear D gene. This CDR3 has 13 amino acids. Deletions cut 3 bases from V and 9 bases from J, with 12 bases between. Per germline, CDR1 GTSNPN and CDR2 SVGIG (reference sequence). Here the CDR3 DNA reads TGTGCCTGGAGCTCCCTCCCGGGTTCACCCCTCCACTTT. Translating gives CAWSSLPGSPLHF.

This clonotype was seen ten or more times. V and J are TRBV29-1 and TRBJ2-7; D possibly corresponds to TRBD2 (6 bases). V was pared by 5 bases and J by 1 base, with 21 bases between. The germline gives CDR1 SQVTM, CDR2 ANQGSEA. The CDR3 is 16 amino acids. The CDR3 loop is CSVMFIGSPPSYEQYF. CDR3 nucleotides: TGCAGCGTTATGTTTATCGGGAGCCCTCCATCCTACGAGCAGTACTTC.

With regard to this clonotype: Possible read error: a much larger clone is one base away. The V and J genes are TRBV11-2 and TRBJ2-2; either TRBD1 or TRBD2 may supply D (5 bases each). The V gene's germline CDR1 is SGHAT and CDR2 FQNNGV. The CDR3 covers 14 residues. In DNA, the CDR3 is TGTGCCAGCAGCCTAACAGGATACCCCGGGGAGCTGCTTTTT. The encoded protein is CASSLTGYPGELLF.

In its sample, this clonotype was seen many times. This chain links TRBV4-3 with TRBJ2-7; TRBD1 matches 9 bases. This CDR3 has 16 amino acids. Trimming took 0 bases from V and 4 from J; bases not matched to a gene: 7. Germline V lookup: CDR1 LGHNA, CDR2 YSLEER. In DNA form, the CDR3 reads TGCGCCAGCAGCCAAGAGACGGGACAGGGCACTTACGAGCAGTACTTC. It is translated as CASSQETGQGTYEQYF.

At least ten counts were recorded for this clonotype. V and J are TRBV9 and TRBJ2-1; D unresolved. The CDR3 has 14 amino acids. From germline, CDR1 is SGDLS and CDR2 YYNGEE. Trimming left V 0 bases short and J 7 bases short, with 11 bases between. The CDR3: CASSVGGSMNEQFF. The CDR3 nucleotides are TGTGCCAGCAGCGTAGGCGGTAGTATGAATGAGCAGTTCTTC. The full variable domain, completed using reference TRBV9 and TRBJ2-1, is DSGVTQTPKHLITATGQRVTLRCSPRSGDLSVYWYQQSLDQGLQFLIQYYNGEERAKGNILERFSAQQFPDLHSELNLSSLELGDSALYFCASSVGGSMNEQFFGPGTRLTVL.

As concerns this clonotype: A single base separates this from a much larger clone, so it may be a read error. The chain carries TRBV28 and TRBJ2-7; D not certain. The CDR3 spans 14 residues. The germline V gene encodes CDR1 MDHEN and CDR2 SYDVKM. Trimming pared 5 bases from V and 5 bases from J, leaving 16 bases between. The CDR3 protein is CASSLRPSYDEQYF. DNA of the CDR3: TGTGCCAGCAGTCTTCGACCCTCATACGACGAGCAGTACTTC. The full variable domain, rest sourced from reference TRBV28 and TRBJ2-7, is DVKVTQSSRYLVKRTGEKVFLECVQDMDHENMFWYRQDPGLGLRLIYFSYDVKMKEKGDIPEGYSVSREKKERFSLILESASTNQTSMYLCASSLRPSYDEQYFGPGTRLTVT.

This clonotype was recorded at least ten times. The chain combines TRBV3-1 with TRBJ2-7, with D unresolved. The CDR3 extends over 13 amino acids. The germline V gene has CDR1 LGHDT and CDR2 YNNKEL (reference sequence). Trimming removed 2 bases from V and 5 bases from J, with 10 bases in between. The CDR3 DNA reads as TGTGCCAGCAGCCAAATTTTTGCCGACGAGCAGTACTTC. It codes for CASSQIFADEQYF.

CDR3 loop: CASSPQLAGGREQFF. As DNA, the CDR3 is TGTGCCAGCAGTCCTCAACTAGCGGGGGGGCGGGAGCAGTTCTTC. The chain links TRBV12-3 or TRBV12-4 to TRBJ2-1; 13 nucleotides line up with TRBD2. This CDR3 is 15 amino acids long. J was trimmed by 10 bases and V by 5 bases; bases with no gene match: 8.

The rearrangement uses TRBV20-1 and TRBJ2-5; the D is unclear. Germline CDR1 and CDR2: DFQATT and SNEGSKA (reference sequence). Trimming cost V 4 bases and J 0 bases, with 18 bases left between them. The CDR3 is made up of 16 amino acids. This chain's CDR3 is CSAISPGTNHQETQYF. The CDR3 DNA reads TGCAGTGCTATATCCCCCGGCACCAACCACCAAGAGACCCAGTACTTC.

This clonotype was seen ten or more times. The chain links TRBV9 to TRBJ2-3; TRBD2 matches at 7 bases. The CDR3 length is 13 residues. Germline trimming cut 7 bases from V and 4 bases from J; bases unmatched to any gene: 6. Germline lookup yields CDR1 SGDLS and CDR2 YYNGEE. The CDR3: CASEGTIPDTQYF. CDR3 nucleotide sequence: TGTGCCAGCGAAGGGACTATCCCAGATACGCAGTATTTT. The full variable domain, completed using reference TRBV9 and TRBJ2-3, is DSGVTQTPKHLITATGQRVTLRCSPRSGDLSVYWYQQSLDQGLQFLIQYYNGEERAKGNILERFSAQQFPDLHSELNLSSLELGDSALYFCASEGTIPDTQYFGPGTRLTVL.

This clonotype was detected ten times or more. The V call is TRBV7-9, the J call TRBJ2-7; 10 nucleotides agree with TRBD1. This CDR3 is built from 13 residues. CDR1 and CDR2 (germline): SEHNR, FQNEAQ (reference sequence). Unmatched junction bases numbered 5, after V lost 7 bases and J lost 5 bases. The CDR3 sequence: CASTPGQGNEQYF. DNA of the CDR3: TGTGCCAGCACCCCGGGACAGGGGAACGAGCAGTACTTC.

This clonotype was recorded many times. The rearrangement links TRBV25-1 to TRBJ2-2; weak D call: TRBD1 (6 bases). The germline V gene encodes CDR1 MGHDK and CDR2 SYGVNS. The length of the CDR3 is 14 residues. The ends were cut back, 1 base at V and 3 bases at J, with 6 bases in the middle. In DNA, the CDR3 is TGTGCCAGCAGTGAATCAGGGGACACCGGGGAGCTGTTTTTT. Translated: CASSESGDTGELFF.

This clonotype was picked up many times. The chain links TRBV14 to TRBJ2-1; no definite D call. This CDR3 has 13 amino acids. Trimming left V 1 base short and J 12 bases short, with 13 bases between. CDR1 is SGHDN and CDR2 is FVKESK in the germline V gene. CDR3 amino acids: CASSQVFLVPQFF. The CDR3 region has the DNA TGTGCCAGCAGCCAAGTGTTTTTAGTTCCGCAGTTCTTC.